What follows describes a single T cell receptor beta chain. Its antigen remains unknown. This sample was taken from a study of cytomegalovirus exposure and HLA in healthy donors. The study's findings and limits: A list of roughly 180 TCR beta chains associated with cytomegalovirus was given.

This CDR3 has 15 amino acids. Trimming took off 6 bases at V and 2 bases at J, with 13 bases between the two ends. From germline, CDR1 is WSHSY and CDR2 SAAADI. The protocol was immunoSEQ multiplex PCR, while the TCRdb copy is restricted to in-frame clones and leaves out a portion. The sample has 300,000 to 400,000 clones, 88% seen once. The chain is built from TRBV10-2 and TRBJ2-2; D is uncertain. This TCR was recovered from a man under 40 in good health and CMV-seronegative. Source material: PBMCs. Here the CDR3 reads CASSWSSPNTGELFF. CDR3 DNA: TGCGCCAGCAGCTGGAGCAGCCCCAACACCGGGGAGCTGTTTTTT.